This is a list of T cell receptor beta chains from one sample in a study of human T cells and chemical hapten exposure. TCRdb fed the RACE reads into MiXCR, producing one record per CDR3 protein. Of around 380,000 distinct CDR3 sequences in the sample, approximately 5% were seen once. This sample comprised whole blood, obtained in connection with sensitization to the hapten diphenylcyclopropenone (DPC). The receptors originated from a woman aged 50 to 65 with alopecia areata. Some clones in this sample may be carry-over from other donors' samples. Both conserved end residues are part of each CDR3.

TRBV29-1 | CSVEAVSSGANVLTF
TRBV28 | CASSFPAGTSGGAGQETQYF
TRBV5-5 | CASSATGGLSTDTQYF
TRBV12-3/TRBV12-4 | CASSLASVDPQGRNIQYF
TRBV3-1 | CASSRYEFQNTEAFF
TRBV13 | CASSLRGSPEAFF
TRBV29-1 | CSVGGGLLDGYTF
TRBV28 | CASSSPGTSESTDTQYF
TRBV15 | CATSGGRGTEAFF
TRBV11-1 | CASSWDRYTDTQYF
TRBV6-6 | CASSAGTGGSYEQYF
TRBV6-6 | CASPGTENTEAFF
TRBV20-1 | CSASPTGSNYGYTF
TRBV7-9 | CASSLAPIGGLSYEQYF
TRBV20-1 | CSATPRLGVHEQYF
TRBV6-5 | CASSSVGELFF
TRBV12-3/TRBV12-4 | CASSLIGNYGYTF
TRBV20-1 | CSARDRGSYNEQFF
TRBV4-1 | CASSQRDDRVTGELFF
TRBV6-6 | CASSFRDRGFYEQYF
TRBV5-1 | CASSNTNTDTQYF
TRBV11-2 | CASSFGQGGYEQYF
TRBV28 | CASSFKGVEQYF
TRBV29-1 | CSVEGEFFEQYF
TRBV9 | CASSVDQGYEQYF
TRBV20-1 | CSAEDLKEPGGELFF
TRBV28 | CATEGGTGGPSYEQYF
TRBV5-5 | CASSPGGSSNQPQHF
TRBV5-1 | CASSWTSANSYNEQFF
TRBV6-1 | CASSEWGADIYEQYF
TRBV28 | CASNRLAEGTDTQYF
TRBV11-2 | CASSGGESGIFSGANVLTF
TRBV6-5 | CASSYWSGGSYNEQFF
TRBV2 | CASSEQGALADTQYF
TRBV5-6 | CASSLMRTGANVLTF
TRBV7-2 | CASSPQLTVEKLFF
TRBV25-1 | CASTHGTGLHEQYF
TRBV10-3 | CAIRITGMGEQYF
TRBV21-1 | CASSLQMGYEQYF
TRBV28 | CASRPTGLSSGANVLTF
TRBV24-1 | CATSGRDQETQYF
TRBV7-9 | CASSPKGIPYEQYF
TRBV7-9 | CASSLAGLDTDTQYF
TRBV27 | CASSSLRGSEGYTF
TRBV4-3 | CASSQRGGEEKLFF
TRBV29-1 | CSVDRGYGGYTF
TRBV2 | CASRADGRSNEKLFF